This note documents a single T cell receptor beta chain sequence. As yet, its antigen is unknown. This sample is drawn from a study of cytomegalovirus exposure and HLA in healthy donors. The study's findings and limits: Later on, a genetic analysis was performed. It linked a missense variant in DCLRE1C with V- and J-gene trimming of TCR beta. An analysis done earlier found most TCR beta V segments productive about 90% or about 30% of the time. Cytomegalovirus association was assigned to about 150 TCR beta chains.

V was clipped by 5 bases and J by 4 bases, with 20 bases between them. Germline CDR1 is MDHEN and CDR2 is SYDVKM. CDR3 length: 16 residues. A multiplex PCR was run with 60 Vbeta primers and 13 Jbeta primers. Here immunoSEQ multiplex PCR was the method, and the copy in TCRdb shows in-frame clones only, minus some. The table shows over 95,000 clones, with about 75% occurring only once. This sequence joins TRBV28 and TRBJ1-2; a weak D match, TRBD1 (6 bases). This receptor was obtained from a woman between 35 and 50 years old in good health and CMV-seropositive. The specimen sequenced was PBMCs. CDR3 in amino acids: CASSPSTGTPSYGYTF. The CDR3 DNA follows: TGTGCCAGCAGTCCCTCTACCGGGACACCATCCTATGGCTACACCTTC.